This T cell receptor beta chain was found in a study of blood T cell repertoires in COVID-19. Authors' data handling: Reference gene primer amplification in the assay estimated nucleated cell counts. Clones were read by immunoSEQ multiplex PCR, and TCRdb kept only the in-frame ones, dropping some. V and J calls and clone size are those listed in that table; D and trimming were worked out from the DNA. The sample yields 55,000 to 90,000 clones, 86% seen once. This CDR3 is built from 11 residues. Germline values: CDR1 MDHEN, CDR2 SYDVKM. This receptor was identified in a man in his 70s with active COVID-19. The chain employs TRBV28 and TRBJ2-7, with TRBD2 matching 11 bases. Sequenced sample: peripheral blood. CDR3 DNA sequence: TGTGCGGCTAGCGGGAGGTACGAGCAGTACTTC. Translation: CAASGRYEQYF. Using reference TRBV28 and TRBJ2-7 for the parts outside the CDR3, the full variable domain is DVKVTQSSRYLVKRTGEKVFLECVQDMDHENMFWYRQDPGLGLRLIYFSYDVKMKEKGDIPEGYSVSREKKERFSLILESASTNQTSMYLCAASGRYEQYFGPGTRLTVT.